The 23 T cell receptor beta chains below were found in one sample sequenced in a study of neoadjuvant anti-PD-1 for oral cavity cancer. Sequencing was performed with immunoSEQ multiplex PCR; in TCRdb, only in-frame clones are kept and a portion is missing. The sample includes thousands of clones, about 80% seen only once; the top ten take about 4.1%. Time point indicated: after neoadjuvant nivolumab, at surgical resection. The sample here was PBMCs, taken after nivolumab (anti-PD-1) treatment. Receptor source: a person between 35 and 79 years old with oral cavity squamous cell carcinoma.

The chain carries TRBV10-2 and TRBJ1-5, with D uncertain. Germline V gene data show CDR1 as WSHSY and CDR2 as SAAADI. The CDR3 totals 13 residues. Deletions cut 4 bases from V and 6 bases from J, with 10 bases between. The CDR3 protein is CASSGTPGQPQHF. The CDR3 coding sequence is TGCGCCAGCAGTGGGACTCCGGGTCAGCCCCAGCATTTT.

The chain carries TRBV5-6 and TRBJ1-6; D gene ambiguous. V was cut by 0 bases and J by 5 bases, with 9 bases left in between. The CDR3 runs 15 residues. Germline values: CDR1 SGHDT, CDR2 YYEEEE. This CDR3 is CASSLGASNNSPLHF. The CDR3, as DNA: TGTGCCAGCAGCTTGGGGGCAAGCAATAATTCACCCCTCCACTTT. Full variable domain (rest looked up from reference TRBV5-6 and TRBJ1-6): DAGVTQSPTHLIKTRGQQVTLRCSPKSGHDTVSWYQQALGQGPQFIFQYYEEEERQRGNFPDRFSGHQFPNYSSELNVNALLLGDSALYLCASSLGASNNSPLHFGNGTRLTVT.

The chain recombines TRBV7-2 with TRBJ2-7, with 7 bases aligning to TRBD1. J gave up 3 bases and V 5 bases, and 10 bases lay outside the gene matches. The V gene's germline CDR1 is SGHTA and CDR2 FQGNSA. This CDR3 has 15 residues. CDR3 sequence: CASSTTGTVLYEQYF. The CDR3 nucleotides read TGTGCCAGCAGCACCACCGGGACAGTCCTCTACGAGCAGTACTTC.

CDR3: CATSREYGNQPQHF. Written as DNA, the CDR3 is TGTGCCACCAGCAGAGAGTACGGCAATCAGCCCCAGCATTTT. V gene TRBV15 combines with J gene TRBJ1-5; D is ambiguous. Trimming took off 0 bases at V and 2 bases at J, with 5 bases between the two ends. Germline assignment: CDR1 LNHNV and CDR2 YYDKDF (reference sequence). The CDR3 length is 14 residues.

This clone showed up just a few times. This chain uses TRBV27 with TRBJ1-1, with no clear D. The V end lost 5 bases, the J end lost 4 bases, and 17 bases lay between the germline ends. The CDR3 has 15 amino acids. Germline V gene data show CDR1 as MNHEY and CDR2 as SMNVEV (reference sequence). The DNA of the CDR3 is TGTGCCAGCAGTGCCGGACGGTCGCTTAGCACTGAAGCTTTCTTT. Amino acids: CASSAGRSLSTEAFF.

The chain recombines TRBV27 with TRBJ2-3, with D perhaps TRBD1 (6 bases). Germline V CDR1 and CDR2: MNHEY, SMNVEV (reference sequence). V was shortened by 6 bases and J by 1 base, with 11 bases between the two germline ends. There are 14 residues in the CDR3. The CDR3 loop is CASRGQIRTDTQYF. The DNA for the CDR3 is TGTGCCAGCAGGGGACAAATCCGCACAGATACGCAGTATTTT.

This sequence joins TRBV30 and TRBJ1-1; perhaps TRBD1 as D (5 bases). Trimming took off 1 base at V and 0 bases at J, with 12 bases between the two ends. CDR1 and CDR2 from the germline V gene are GTSNPN and SVGIG (reference sequence). The CDR3 is made up of 15 amino acids. Written as DNA, the CDR3 is TGTGCCTGGAGTGCTACAGGCCACCTGAACACTGAAGCTTTCTTT. Its translation: CAWSATGHLNTEAFF. Full variable domain (remainder filled in from reference TRBV30 and TRBJ1-1): SQTIHQWPATLVQPVGSPLSLECTVEGTSNPNLYWYRQAAGRGLQLLFYSVGIGQISSEVPQNLSASRPQDRQFILSSKKLLLSDSGFYLCAWSATGHLNTEAFFGQGTRLTVV.

This chain uses TRBV29-1 with TRBJ2-7, with D perhaps matching TRBD2 (7 bases). The germline CDR1 and CDR2 sequences are SQVTM and ANQGSEA. Between the trimmed V and J ends, which lost 5 bases and 5 bases, there was a span of 16 bases. CDR3 length: 13 residues. CDR3 bases: TGCAGCGTTAACGGCGGGGGCTACGACGAGCAGTACTTC. Amino acids: CSVNGGGYDEQYF.

This clone turned up a few times. The rearrangement uses TRBV6-1 and TRBJ1-2; maybe TRBD1 (5 bases). The V end lost 8 bases, the J end lost 8 bases, and 21 bases lay between the germline ends. Germline loops: CDR1 MNHNS, CDR2 SASEGT. The CDR3 spans 14 residues. DNA of the CDR3: TGTGCCAGCTTGGGTGGGGCCACTCCCGGAGGCTACACCTTC. It encodes CASLGGATPGGYTF.

CDR3 protein: CASSLSRSYNEQFF. The CDR3 DNA reads TGTGCCAGCAGCTTATCTCGCTCCTACAATGAGCAGTTCTTC. The chain couples TRBV7-9 to TRBJ2-1; no reliable D call. Germline V CDR1 and CDR2: SEHNR, FQNEAQ (reference sequence). The CDR3 is made up of 14 amino acids. Trimming removed 2 bases from V and 0 bases from J, with 5 bases in between.

This clone was picked up a small number of times. The chain uses TRBV7-8 and TRBJ1-2; a weak D match, TRBD1 (5 bases). Germline V lookup: CDR1 SGHVS, CDR2 FQNEAQ. The CDR3 covers 15 residues. The V end lost 4 bases, the J end lost 5 bases, and 17 bases lay between the germline ends. The CDR3 sequence is CASSYRPGTDYGYTF. Written as DNA, the CDR3 is TGTGCCAGCAGCTACCGACCGGGGACGGATTATGGCTACACCTTC.

The CDR3 coding sequence is TGTGCCGTGCGGGCTAGCGGGGGTTCCTACGAGCAGTACTTC. It codes for CAVRASGGSYEQYF. The chain combines TRBV10-3 with TRBJ2-7; 10 bases are a match to TRBD2. CDR3 length: 14 amino acids. The J segment lost 1 base and the V segment lost 11 bases, leaving 8 bases of the junction unmatched. The germline V gene has CDR1 ENHRY and CDR2 SYGVKD.

This rearrangement joins TRBV27 to TRBJ2-6; D might be TRBD1 or TRBD2, each matching 5 bases. Germline CDR1 MNHEY, CDR2 SMNVEV (reference sequence). The CDR3 has 17 amino acids. V was cut by 6 bases and J by 1 base, with 16 bases left in between. The DNA for the CDR3 is TGTGCCAGCAGGAGAGGGACCTATGAATCTGGGGCCAACGTCCTGACTTTC. This encodes CASRRGTYESGANVLTF.

This chain connects TRBV5-4 to TRBJ2-2, with D tentatively TRBD1 (5 bases). There are 17 residues in the CDR3. CDR1 is SGHNT, CDR2 YYREEE, per germline (reference sequence). V lost 3 bases, J lost 4 bases, and 19 bases lay in between. CDR3 sequence: CASSSPGQGVITGELFF. CDR3 sequence (DNA): TGTGCCAGCAGCTCCCCCGGGCAGGGCGTCATCACCGGGGAGCTGTTTTTT.

This clone was counted only a few times. This sequence joins TRBV30 and TRBJ1-2, with TRBD1 as a possible D gene (6 bases). Germline CDR1 and CDR2: GTSNPN and SVGIG (reference sequence). Trimming removed 5 bases from V and 3 bases from J, with 13 bases in between. The CDR3 runs 13 residues. CDR3 in amino acids: CAWARDIYYGYTF. CDR3 coding DNA: TGTGCCTGGGCCCGGGACATTTACTATGGCTACACCTTC.

The CDR3: CATSRPPLYNQPQHF. CDR3 nucleotides: TGTGCCACCAGCAGACCGCCCCTGTACAATCAGCCCCAGCATTTT. The rearrangement uses TRBV15 and TRBJ1-5; D ambiguous. Germline V gives CDR1 LNHNV, CDR2 YYDKDF (reference sequence). CDR3 size: 15 residues. The V and J ends lost 2 bases and 3 bases respectively, with 11 bases between them.

The CDR3 protein is CASSLTASNQPQHF. The CDR3 nucleotides read TGTGCCAGCAGCTTGACAGCGAGCAATCAGCCCCAGCATTTT. The chain uses TRBV11-2 and TRBJ1-5; possible D gene TRBD1, 5 bases. This CDR3 comprises 14 residues. The germline CDR1 and CDR2 sequences are SGHAT and FQNNGV. The germline V and J ends were trimmed by 3 bases and 1 base, with 7 bases remaining between them.

This clone appeared a few times. V gene TRBV27 combines with J gene TRBJ2-1; TRBD2 agrees at 13 bases. The J segment lost 9 bases and the V segment lost 8 bases, leaving 4 bases of the junction unmatched. The germline gives CDR1 MNHEY, CDR2 SMNVEV (reference sequence). The length of the CDR3 is 13 residues. The CDR3 protein is CASGTSGGVEQFF. CDR3 DNA: TGTGCCAGCGGCACTAGCGGGGGGGTTGAGCAGTTCTTC.

V and J are TRBV28 and TRBJ2-3, with 8 bases identical to TRBD2. V shed 5 bases, J shed 5 bases, and the junction held 12 bases outside the gene matches. Germline V gene sequence: CDR1 MDHEN, CDR2 SYDVKM. The CDR3 covers 16 residues. The CDR3 protein is CASSPAGGLVIDTQYF. The CDR3, as DNA: TGTGCCAGCAGTCCCGCCGGGGGACTAGTGATAGATACGCAGTATTTT.

J is TRBJ1-5 and V is TRBV10-2; no firm D call. CDR1 and CDR2 (germline): WSHSY, SAAADI. V shed 0 bases and J shed 0 bases, with 6 bases lying between them. This CDR3 has 15 amino acids. The CDR3 nucleotides are TGCGCCAGCAGTGAGTCTACACGTAGCAATCAGCCCCAGCATTTT. Translating it yields CASSESTRSNQPQHF.

The chain has TRBV2 and TRBJ1-1; D call uncertain. The ends were cut back, 4 bases at V and 2 bases at J, with 11 bases in the middle. There are 14 residues in the CDR3. Germline CDR1 SNHLY, CDR2 FYNNEI. This CDR3 is CASSVVGRNTEAFF. The CDR3 DNA sequence: TGTGCCAGCAGTGTAGTCGGGAGAAACACTGAAGCTTTCTTT.

The rearrangement joins TRBV5-1 to TRBJ2-7; a weak D match, TRBD1 (6 bases). Germline lookup yields CDR1 SGHRS and CDR2 YFSETQ. The CDR3 is 15 amino acids. The V gene lost 2 bases and the J gene lost 4 bases, with 16 bases spanning the gap. The CDR3 loop reads CASSLTPSGEYEQYF. The CDR3 DNA follows: TGCGCCAGCAGCTTAACACCGTCAGGGGAATACGAGCAGTACTTC. Complete variable domain (other parts from reference TRBV5-1 and TRBJ2-7): KAGVTQTPRYLIKTRGQQVTLSCSPISGHRSVSWYQQTPGQGLQFLFEYFSETQRNKGNFPGRFSGRQFSNSRSEMNVSTLELGDSALYLCASSLTPSGEYEQYFGPGTRLTVT.

CDR3 in DNA: TGTGCCAGCAGCCCCGAAGCCCCTGCCCGAAACACCATATATTTT. This gives the protein CASSPEAPARNTIYF. This sequence joins TRBV6-6 and TRBJ1-3, with unresolved D. Trimming took off 6 bases at V and 5 bases at J, with 17 bases between the two ends. Per germline, CDR1 MNHNY and CDR2 SVGAGI (reference sequence). CDR3 size: 15 residues.